A selection of T cell receptor beta chains follows, all from one sample in a study of T cells in Graves' hyperthyroidism and ophthalmopathy. Using its own MiXCR run on the multiplex PCR reads, TCRdb lists one record per CDR3 protein. The sample has 600,000 to 650,000 distinct CDR3 sequences; 15% to 20% are singletons. Sequences were obtained from blood. These receptors were collected from a woman in her 30s with Graves' hyperthyroidism. CDR3s include the opening cysteine and the closing phenylalanine or tryptophan. D genes are given only for firm matches. Not every row has a clone size; where given, it reads once, few, many or a size class.

D gene: NA; clone size: many; J gene: TRBJ2-7; V gene: TRBV28; CDR3 protein: CASTKQPGLLTHEQYF; CDR3 DNA: TGTGCCAGCACCAAACAACCGGGACTCTTAACCCACGAGCAGTACTTC
D gene: TRBD1; clone size: NA; J gene: TRBJ1-5; V gene: TRBV28; CDR3 protein: CASSPGTGRGSNQPQHF; CDR3 DNA: TGTGCCAGCAGTCCGGGGACAGGGAGAGGGAGCAATCAGCCCCAGCATTTT
D gene: NA; clone size: NA; J gene: TRBJ1-2; V gene: TRBV9; CDR3 protein: CASSVGSDYGYTF; CDR3 DNA: TGTGCCAGCAGCGTAGGCAGTGACTATGGCTACACCTTC
D gene: NA; clone size: few; J gene: TRBJ2-7; V gene: TRBV4-1; CDR3 protein: CASSQDMGDSSYEQYF; CDR3 DNA: TGCGCCAGCAGCCAAGATATGGGGGACTCCTCCTACGAGCAGTACTTC
D gene: NA; clone size: many; J gene: TRBJ1-1; V gene: TRBV19; CDR3 protein: CASGTQGGTEAFF; CDR3 DNA: TGTGCCTCTGGGACACAGGGTGGCACTGAAGCTTTCTTT
D gene: NA; clone size: NA; J gene: TRBJ1-5; V gene: TRBV19; CDR3 protein: CASSSSGGTRNQPQHF; CDR3 DNA: TGTGCCAGTAGTTCCTCTGGAGGGACTAGAAATCAGCCCCAGCATTTT
D gene: TRBD2; clone size: many; J gene: TRBJ2-5; V gene: TRBV2; CDR3 protein: CASRAGIQQETQYF; CDR3 DNA: TGTGCCAGCAGAGCGGGGATACAACAAGAGACCCAGTACTTC
D gene: NA; clone size: few; J gene: TRBJ1-1; V gene: TRBV20-1; CDR3 protein: CSANELGLNTEAFF; CDR3 DNA: TGCAGTGCTAATGAGCTGGGGTTGAACACTGAAGCTTTCTTT
D gene: TRBD2; clone size: few; J gene: TRBJ2-7; V gene: TRBV5-6; CDR3 protein: CASSSGDYAYEQYF; CDR3 DNA: TGTGCCAGCAGCTCGGGGGACTACGCCTACGAGCAGTACTTC
D gene: TRBD1; clone size: few; J gene: TRBJ2-3; V gene: TRBV28; CDR3 protein: CASRLTGSDTQYF; CDR3 DNA: TGTGCCAGCAGATTGACAGGGTCCGATACGCAGTATTTT
D gene: NA; clone size: few; J gene: TRBJ1-2; V gene: TRBV20-1; CDR3 protein: CSATPEGRRGYTF; CDR3 DNA: TGCAGTGCTACTCCTGAGGGGCGCCGAGGCTACACCTTC
D gene: NA; clone size: many; J gene: TRBJ2-1; V gene: TRBV28; CDR3 protein: CASTPLFGGSSYNEQFF; CDR3 DNA: TGTGCCAGCACCCCTCTATTTGGGGGGAGCTCCTACAATGAGCAGTTCTTC
D gene: NA; clone size: many; J gene: TRBJ2-5; V gene: TRBV27; CDR3 protein: CASSLGRGTTPQYF; CDR3 DNA: TGTGCCAGCAGTTTGGGCAGGGGTACAACGCCCCAGTACTTC
D gene: TRBD2; clone size: many; J gene: TRBJ2-7; V gene: TRBV28; CDR3 protein: CASKTSGSLYEQYF; CDR3 DNA: TGTGCCAGCAAGACTAGCGGGAGTTTATACGAGCAGTACTTC
D gene: TRBD2; clone size: few; J gene: TRBJ2-1; V gene: TRBV10-1; CDR3 protein: CASSEGTSGSFDEQFF; CDR3 DNA: TGCGCCAGCAGTGAGGGGACTAGCGGGAGTTTCGATGAGCAGTTCTTC
D gene: NA; clone size: NA; J gene: TRBJ1-4; V gene: TRBV2; CDR3 protein: CASRQWVNEKLFF; CDR3 DNA: TGTGCCAGCCGACAGTGGGTTAATGAAAAACTGTTTTTT
D gene: TRBD1; clone size: many; J gene: TRBJ2-7; V gene: TRBV30; CDR3 protein: CAWTRRQGAFEQYF; CDR3 DNA: TGTGCCTGGACCCGGAGACAGGGGGCATTTGAGCAGTACTTC
D gene: NA; clone size: many; J gene: TRBJ2-7; V gene: TRBV19; CDR3 protein: CASSAGLSYEQYF; CDR3 DNA: TGTGCCAGTAGTGCCGGACTCTCCTACGAGCAGTACTTC
D gene: NA; clone size: many; J gene: TRBJ2-3; V gene: TRBV18; CDR3 protein: CASVRGTDTQYF; CDR3 DNA: TGTGCCAGCGTCAGGGGAACAGATACGCAGTATTTT
D gene: NA; clone size: many; J gene: TRBJ2-1; V gene: TRBV20-1; CDR3 protein: CSAPRPGSDEQFF; CDR3 DNA: TGCAGTGCTCCGCGGCCGGGATCCGATGAGCAGTTCTTC
D gene: NA; clone size: many; J gene: TRBJ2-1; V gene: TRBV29-1; CDR3 protein: CSVGQFDEQFF; CDR3 DNA: TGCAGCGTTGGCCAGTTCGATGAGCAGTTCTTC
D gene: NA; clone size: many; J gene: TRBJ2-1; V gene: TRBV28; CDR3 protein: CASTATPLYNEQFF; CDR3 DNA: TGTGCCAGCACAGCGACCCCCCTTTACAATGAGCAGTTCTTC
D gene: NA; clone size: many; J gene: TRBJ2-7; V gene: TRBV3-1; CDR3 protein: CASSQGLDFYEQYF; CDR3 DNA: TGTGCCAGCAGCCAAGGGCTAGACTTCTACGAGCAGTACTTC
D gene: NA; clone size: many; J gene: TRBJ2-7; V gene: TRBV2; CDR3 protein: CASYRAYEQYF; CDR3 DNA: TGTGCCAGCTACAGGGCTTACGAGCAGTACTTC
D gene: NA; clone size: few; J gene: TRBJ1-2; V gene: TRBV3-1; CDR3 protein: CASSRTRTYGYTF; CDR3 DNA: TGTGCCAGCAGCCGGACCCGGACCTATGGCTACACCTTC
D gene: NA; clone size: NA; J gene: TRBJ1-1; V gene: TRBV19; CDR3 protein: CASTYMAGQNTEAFF; CDR3 DNA: TGTGCCAGTACTTACATGGCAGGCCAGAACACTGAAGCTTTCTTT
D gene: NA; clone size: NA; J gene: TRBJ2-3; V gene: TRBV9; CDR3 protein: CASSRAGRTDTQYF; CDR3 DNA: TGTGCCAGCTCCCGGGCAGGGCGGACAGATACGCAGTATTTT
D gene: TRBD1; clone size: NA; J gene: TRBJ1-2; V gene: TRBV5-6; CDR3 protein: CASSPIQGAGLSYTF; CDR3 DNA: TGTGCCAGCAGCCCTATACAGGGGGCAGGATTAAGCTACACCTTC
D gene: TRBD2; clone size: many; J gene: TRBJ2-1; V gene: TRBV28; CDR3 protein: CASSLLGTSTVAGYNEQFF; CDR3 DNA: TGTGCCAGCAGTTTATTAGGGACTAGCACGGTCGCGGGCTACAATGAGCAGTTCTTC
D gene: TRBD1; clone size: few; J gene: TRBJ2-1; V gene: TRBV6-1; CDR3 protein: CASNKPRQGSRSYNEQFF; CDR3 DNA: TGTGCCAGCAACAAGCCCAGACAGGGAAGCCGCTCCTACAATGAGCAGTTCTTC
D gene: NA; clone size: NA; J gene: TRBJ2-1; V gene: TRBV14; CDR3 protein: CASSQVVGEQFF; CDR3 DNA: TGTGCCAGCAGCCAAGTAGTGGGTGAGCAGTTCTTC
D gene: NA; clone size: NA; J gene: TRBJ2-6; V gene: TRBV12-3/TRBV12-4; CDR3 protein: CASSPGFLRLDGANVLTF; CDR3 DNA: TGTGCCAGCAGTCCCGGGTTCCTCCGGTTAGATGGGGCCAACGTCCTGACTTTC
D gene: NA; clone size: few; J gene: TRBJ1-1; V gene: TRBV2; CDR3 protein: CATSWVGTEAFF; CDR3 DNA: TGTGCCACTTCATGGGTGGGCACTGAAGCTTTCTTT
D gene: TRBD2; clone size: many; J gene: TRBJ2-1; V gene: TRBV12-3/TRBV12-4; CDR3 protein: CASSFPGLADDEQFF; CDR3 DNA: TGTGCCAGCAGTTTCCCGGGACTAGCGGACGATGAGCAGTTCTTC
D gene: NA; clone size: NA; J gene: TRBJ1-2; V gene: TRBV5-1; CDR3 protein: CASSGRITQIGYTF; CDR3 DNA: TGTGCCAGCAGCGGGAGAATTACACAGATTGGCTACACCTTC
D gene: TRBD1; clone size: many; J gene: TRBJ2-7; V gene: TRBV6-1; CDR3 protein: CASSDRDRGRRQYF; CDR3 DNA: TGTGCCAGCAGTGACCGGGACAGGGGTAGACGGCAGTACTTC
D gene: TRBD2; clone size: many; J gene: TRBJ2-5; V gene: TRBV14; CDR3 protein: CASSQGLAGVSETQYF; CDR3 DNA: TGTGCCAGCAGCCAAGGACTAGCGGGAGTTTCGGAGACCCAGTACTTC
D gene: TRBD1; clone size: many; J gene: TRBJ1-5; V gene: TRBV20-1; CDR3 protein: CSARETGGNNQPQHF; CDR3 DNA: TGCAGTGCTAGAGAAACAGGGGGCAACAATCAGCCCCAGCATTTT
D gene: NA; clone size: few; J gene: TRBJ1-5; V gene: TRBV7-2; CDR3 protein: CASSFGQPSNQPQHF; CDR3 DNA: TGTGCCAGCAGCTTCGGACAGCCAAGCAATCAGCCCCAGCATTTT
D gene: NA; clone size: NA; J gene: TRBJ1-1; V gene: TRBV5-6; CDR3 protein: CASSYLATRMNTEAFF; CDR3 DNA: TGTGCCAGCAGTTACCTTGCGACACGCATGAACACTGAAGCTTTCTTT
D gene: TRBD2; clone size: NA; J gene: TRBJ2-7; V gene: TRBV20-1; CDR3 protein: CSARERTSGRYEQYF; CDR3 DNA: TGCAGTGCTAGAGAGAGGACTAGCGGGAGATACGAGCAGTACTTC
D gene: NA; clone size: NA; J gene: TRBJ1-1; V gene: TRBV6-1; CDR3 protein: CASTRGLNMNTEAFF; CDR3 DNA: TGTGCCAGCACCAGGGGCCTAAACATGAACACTGAAGCTTTCTTT
D gene: TRBD2; clone size: NA; J gene: TRBJ2-1; V gene: TRBV30; CDR3 protein: CAWRKTSGRIYEQFF; CDR3 DNA: TGTGCCTGGAGAAAGACTAGCGGGAGAATCTATGAGCAGTTCTTC
D gene: NA; clone size: NA; J gene: TRBJ1-2; V gene: TRBV28; CDR3 protein: CASSLGGPPYGYTF; CDR3 DNA: TGTGCCAGCAGTTTAGGGGGACCCCCCTATGGCTACACCTTC
D gene: NA; clone size: few; J gene: TRBJ2-5; V gene: TRBV25-1; CDR3 protein: CASSDFRGGETQYF; CDR3 DNA: NA